The clone carrying this T cell receptor (beta chain) was counted a single time. This sample is part of a study of blood T cell repertoires in COVID-19. Trimming pared 2 bases from V and 5 bases from J, leaving 9 bases between. CDR3 length equals 13 residues. The germline gives CDR1 MNHEY, CDR2 SVGEGT. How the authors handled the data: Counts of nucleated cells, estimated from reference gene primer amplification, were obtained. Sequencing was performed with immunoSEQ multiplex PCR; in TCRdb, only in-frame clones are kept and a portion is missing. D and trimming come from the DNA, and the V and J calls and clone size come from that table. Here the sample spans about 270,000 clones, approximately 89% being singletons.

This chain connects TRBV6-2 or TRBV6-3 to TRBJ2-5; TRBD2 might be the D (5 bases). Material for sequencing was peripheral blood. The TCR was taken from a man aged 35 to 55 with active or convalescent COVID-19. The CDR3 reads CASSYRRRETQYF. CDR3 nucleotides: TGTGCCAGCAGTTACCGTCGGAGGGAGACCCAGTACTTC.